This TCR beta chain was documented in a study of breast tumors, draining lymph nodes, adjacent tissues. Whole-study findings and limits: Tumor repertoires ranked between lymph nodes and nontumor tissue in diversity, with V and J gene preferences. The data were judged consistent with most tumor T cells coming from lymph node and expanding in tumor. Luminal-like breast cancer showed significantly higher tumor–nontumor repertoire similarity than basal-like.

CDR3 length: 12 amino acids. CDR1 LGHNA and CDR2 YSLEER come from the germline V gene. Trimming left V 1 base short and J 10 bases short, with 10 bases between. This clonotype occurred many times. Antigen unknown. One entry per CDR3 protein results from TCRdb running MiXCR on the multiplex PCR reads. Here the sample spans around 230,000 distinct CDR3 sequences, 34% being singletons. Axillary draining lymph nodes of breast cancer patients supplied the node samples. The rearrangement uses TRBV4-3 and TRBJ1-2; D is perhaps TRBD1 (5 bases). This clonotype originated in a female donor with breast cancer. Some clones in this sample may be carry-over from other donors' samples. The sample taken for sequencing was axillary lymph node tissue. CDR3 loop: CASSQGGGLYTF. CDR3 nucleotides: TGCGCCAGCAGCCAAGGGGGCGGGCTCTACACCTTC.